This T cell receptor beta chain was sequenced during a study of tumour-infiltrating T cells in Burkitt lymphoma. Study context: Repertoire clonality predicted overall and progression-free survival.

The method was immunoSEQ multiplex PCR; TCRdb's version includes in-frame clones alone and lacks a portion of them. Among approximately 15,000 clones, roughly 80% were seen once, and the ten largest hold 2% to 2.5%. V was clipped by 1 base and J by 7 bases; unmatched bases: 11. Looked up from germline, CDR1 is SGHVS and CDR2 is FNYEAQ. This CDR3 is 16 amino acids long. The TCR sequence derives from a human donor with diffuse large B-cell lymphoma. The sequencing input was tumor tissue. The chain is built from TRBV7-6 and TRBJ2-7; TRBD2 agrees at 9 bases. Here the CDR3 DNA reads TGTGCCAGCAGCTTAGTGGTAGCGGGGGACCTCTGGGAGCAGTACTTC. It codes for CASSLVVAGDLWEQYF.